One and the same sample provided the 10 T cell receptor beta chains below, sequenced in a study of T cell repertoires in cytomegalovirus infection. One entry per CDR3 protein results from TCRdb running MiXCR on the reads. The data contain 450,000 to 600,000 distinct CDR3 sequences, 30% to 40% of them seen just once; the ten biggest clones take up 17%. No antigen has been assigned to these receptors. The sample in question was cultured PBMCs, obtained from culture after CMV antigen stimulation. The receptors here all came from a human donor in good health (CMV status not recorded). Some clones in this sample may be carry-over from other donors' samples.

This clonotype was counted between two and nine times. This sequence joins TRBV6-2 or TRBV6-3 and TRBJ2-5; 8 bases map to TRBD1. The V segment lost 6 bases and the J segment 2 bases; nucleotides outside the gene matches: 14. This CDR3 contains 17 residues. Per germline, CDR1 MNHEY and CDR2 SVGEGT. As DNA, the CDR3 is TGTGCCAGCAGCTGGGGACAGGCTGGGATTTCACAAGAGACCCAGTACTTC. Translation gives CASSWGQAGISQETQYF.

This clonotype has only a few counts. V is TRBV10-3 and J is TRBJ1-6; a weak D match, TRBD1 (6 bases). The germline CDR1 and CDR2 sequences are ENHRY and SYGVKD. The CDR3 is 17 amino acids. V was shortened by 2 bases and J by 0 bases, with 11 bases between the two germline ends. CDR3 DNA sequence: TGTGCCATCAGTGAGCTTGGACAGCTCTCCTATAATTCACCCCTCCACTTT. Translating gives CAISELGQLSYNSPLHF.

In this sample, this clonotype turned up many times. The gene calls are TRBV7-2 and TRBJ2-1, with 7 bases matching TRBD2. Germline lookup yields CDR1 SGHTA and CDR2 FQGNSA. CDR3 length equals 16 residues. V gave up 1 base and J gave up 7 bases; unmatched junction bases: 10. CDR3 in DNA: TGTGCCAGCAGCTTAGGGGTATCGGTAGCGGGTAATGAGCAGTTCTTC. This encodes CASSLGVSVAGNEQFF.

In its sample, this clonotype was seen many times. The chain is built from TRBV7-2 and TRBJ2-3, with TRBD1 matching over 7 bases. CDR1 and CDR2 (germline): SGHTA, FQGNSA. The V segment lost 4 bases and the J segment 3 bases; nucleotides outside the gene matches: 7. The CDR3 has 15 residues. The CDR3 DNA follows: TGTGCCAGCAGCTCCCTTGGGGACAGTACAGATACGCAGTATTTT. Its protein is CASSSLGDSTDTQYF.

This clonotype has a handful of counts. J is TRBJ2-5 and V is TRBV11-3; a weak D match, TRBD2 (6 bases). Germline V gene data show CDR1 as SGHNT and CDR2 as YENEEA. The CDR3 runs to 16 residues. Trimming shortened V by 5 bases and J by 3 bases, and 19 bases separated the two germline ends. This chain's CDR3 is CASSRFEGSSEETQYF. CDR3 DNA sequence: TGTGCCAGCAGCCGCTTCGAGGGGTCTAGCGAAGAGACCCAGTACTTC.

The rearrangement links TRBV6-6 to TRBJ1-2; no clear D. The CDR3 length is 12 residues. Germline-derived CDR1 and CDR2 are MNHNY and SVGAGI (reference sequence). Between the trimmed V and J ends, which lost 0 bases and 9 bases, there was a span of 8 bases. CDR3 bases: TGTGCCAGCAGTTACTCTATAGGAAGCTACACCTTC. It specifies CASSYSIGSYTF.

This sequence joins TRBV10-3 and TRBJ2-1; D remains unclear. Between the trimmed V and J ends, which lost 6 bases and 1 base, there was a span of 7 bases. This CDR3 has 13 residues. Germline CDR1 ENHRY, CDR2 SYGVKD. CDR3 amino acids: CAIRDLSYNEQFF. Written as DNA, the CDR3 is TGTGCCATCAGGGACCTTTCCTACAATGAGCAGTTCTTC.

This clonotype was seen many times. The J gene is TRBJ2-6, the V gene TRBV7-2; D uncertain. Between the trimmed V and J ends, which lost 2 bases and 2 bases, there was a span of 7 bases. CDR3 length: 15 residues. Germline V gene sequence: CDR1 SGHTA, CDR2 FQGNSA. The CDR3 nucleotides are TGTGCCAGCAGCTTAAGACGGGCTGGGGCCAACGTCCTGACTTTC. Translating it yields CASSLRRAGANVLTF.

There are many counts of this clonotype. The chain combines TRBV7-2 with TRBJ2-2, with 8 nucleotides matching TRBD2. The CDR3 totals 14 residues. Germline loops: CDR1 SGHTA, CDR2 FQGNSA. The V segment lost 1 base and the J segment 8 bases; nucleotides outside the gene matches: 3. CDR3 sequence: CASSLVGRVGELFF. In DNA, the CDR3 is TGTGCCAGCAGCTTAGTCGGGAGGGTAGGGGAGCTGTTTTTT.

In this sample, this clonotype turned up once. The rearrangement links TRBV10-3 to TRBJ2-2; no firm D call. V was shortened by 2 bases and J by 1 base, with 5 bases between the two germline ends. This CDR3 is 14 amino acids long. The germline gives CDR1 ENHRY, CDR2 SYGVKD. The CDR3 DNA follows: TGTGCCATCAGTGAGCCCGGGAACACCGGGGAGCTGTTTTTT. Its translation: CAISEPGNTGELFF.